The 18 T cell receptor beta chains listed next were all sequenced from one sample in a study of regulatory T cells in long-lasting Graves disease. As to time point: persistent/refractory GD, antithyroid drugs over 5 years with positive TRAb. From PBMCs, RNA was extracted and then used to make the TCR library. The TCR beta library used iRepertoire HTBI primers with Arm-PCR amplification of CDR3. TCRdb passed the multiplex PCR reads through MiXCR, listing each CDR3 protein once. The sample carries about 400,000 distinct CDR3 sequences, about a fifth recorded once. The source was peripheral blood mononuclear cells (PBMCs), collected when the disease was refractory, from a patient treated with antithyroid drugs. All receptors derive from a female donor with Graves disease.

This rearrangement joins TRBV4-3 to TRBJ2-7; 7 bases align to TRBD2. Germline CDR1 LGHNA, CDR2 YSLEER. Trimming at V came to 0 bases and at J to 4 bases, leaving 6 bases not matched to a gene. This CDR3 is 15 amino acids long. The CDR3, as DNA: TGCGCCAGCAGCCAAGAGAGCGGGAACGCTTACGAGCAGTACTTC. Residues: CASSQESGNAYEQYF.

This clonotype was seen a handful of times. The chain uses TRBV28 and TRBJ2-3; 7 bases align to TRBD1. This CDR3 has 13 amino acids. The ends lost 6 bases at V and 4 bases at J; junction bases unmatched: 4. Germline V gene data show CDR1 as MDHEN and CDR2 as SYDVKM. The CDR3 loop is CASRTGVPDTQYF. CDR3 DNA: TGTGCCAGCAGAACAGGGGTGCCAGATACGCAGTATTTT.

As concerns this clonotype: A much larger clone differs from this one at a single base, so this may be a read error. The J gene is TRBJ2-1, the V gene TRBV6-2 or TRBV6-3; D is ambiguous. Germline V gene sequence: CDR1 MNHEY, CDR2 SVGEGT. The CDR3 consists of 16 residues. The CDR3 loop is CVSSYVERLERNEQFF. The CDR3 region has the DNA TGTGTCAGCAGTTACGTCGAGAGGTTGGAGCGCAATGAGCAGTTCTTC.

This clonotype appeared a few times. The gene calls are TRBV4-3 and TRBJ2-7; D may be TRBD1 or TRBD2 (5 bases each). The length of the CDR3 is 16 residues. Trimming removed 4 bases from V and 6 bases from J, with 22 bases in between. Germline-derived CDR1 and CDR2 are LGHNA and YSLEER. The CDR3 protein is CASSPSRGVGFVEQYF. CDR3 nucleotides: TGCGCCAGCAGCCCGTCAAGAGGGGTGGGGTTCGTCGAGCAGTACTTC.

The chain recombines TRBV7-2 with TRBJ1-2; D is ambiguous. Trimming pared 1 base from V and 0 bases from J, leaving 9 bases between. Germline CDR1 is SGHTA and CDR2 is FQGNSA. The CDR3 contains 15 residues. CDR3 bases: TGTGCCAGCAGCTTAGACGGCGCTGCTAACTATGGCTACACCTTC. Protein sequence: CASSLDGAANYGYTF. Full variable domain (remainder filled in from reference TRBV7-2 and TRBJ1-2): GAGVSQSPSNKVTEKGKDVELRCDPISGHTALYWYRQSLGQGLEFLIYFQGNSAPDKSGLPSDRFSAERTGGSVSTLTIQRTQQEDSAVYLCASSLDGAANYGYTFGSGTRLTVV.

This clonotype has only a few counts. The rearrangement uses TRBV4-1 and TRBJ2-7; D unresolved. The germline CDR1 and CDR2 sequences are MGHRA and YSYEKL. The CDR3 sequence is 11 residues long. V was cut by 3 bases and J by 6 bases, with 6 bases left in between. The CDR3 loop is CASSQMGEQYF. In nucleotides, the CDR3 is TGCGCCAGCAGCCAGATGGGCGAGCAGTACTTC.

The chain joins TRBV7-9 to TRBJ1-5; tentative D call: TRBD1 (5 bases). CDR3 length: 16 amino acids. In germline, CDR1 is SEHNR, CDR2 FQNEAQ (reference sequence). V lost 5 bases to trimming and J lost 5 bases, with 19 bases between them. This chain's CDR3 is CASSGGARSGDQPQHF. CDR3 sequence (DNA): TGTGCCAGCAGCGGAGGGGCACGATCAGGCGATCAGCCCCAGCATTTT.

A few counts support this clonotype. The CDR3 reads CASCDPSQGVYEQYF. Written as DNA, the CDR3 is TGTGCCAGTTGCGACCCTTCACAGGGGGTCTACGAGCAGTACTTC. The chain has TRBV2 and TRBJ2-7, with 8 nucleotides matching TRBD1. The germline V gene has CDR1 SNHLY and CDR2 FYNNEI. Trimming removed 9 bases from V and 3 bases from J; junction bases left unmatched: 13. The CDR3 has 15 residues. Together with reference TRBV2 and TRBJ2-7, the CDR3 gives the full variable domain: EPEVTQTPSHQVTQMGQEVILRCVPISNHLYFYWYRQILGQKVEFLVSFYNNEISEKSEIFDDQFSVERPDGSNFTLKIRSTKLEDSAMYFCASCDPSQGVYEQYFGPGTRLTVT.

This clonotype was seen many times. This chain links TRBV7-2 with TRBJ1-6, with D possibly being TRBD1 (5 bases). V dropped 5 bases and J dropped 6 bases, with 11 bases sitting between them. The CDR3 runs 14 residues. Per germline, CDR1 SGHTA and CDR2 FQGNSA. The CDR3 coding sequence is TGTGCCAGCAGCATCGGGGACCTTAATTCACCCCTCCACTTT. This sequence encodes CASSIGDLNSPLHF.

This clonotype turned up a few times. CDR3 DNA: TGTGCCAGCAGCTTAATAGGACGCTCTGGAAACACCATATATTTT. Residues: CASSLIGRSGNTIYF. V usage is TRBV7-2 and J usage is TRBJ1-3; D is unresolved. The CDR3 spans 15 residues. V dropped 2 bases and J dropped 0 bases, with 8 bases sitting between them. Germline V CDR1 and CDR2: SGHTA, FQGNSA.

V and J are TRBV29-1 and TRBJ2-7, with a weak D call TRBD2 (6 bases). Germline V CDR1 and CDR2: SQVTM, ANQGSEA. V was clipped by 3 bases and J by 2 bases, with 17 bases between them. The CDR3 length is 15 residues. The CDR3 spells CSVDQRGEATYEQYF. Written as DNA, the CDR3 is TGCAGCGTTGACCAACGCGGGGAGGCGACCTACGAGCAGTACTTC.

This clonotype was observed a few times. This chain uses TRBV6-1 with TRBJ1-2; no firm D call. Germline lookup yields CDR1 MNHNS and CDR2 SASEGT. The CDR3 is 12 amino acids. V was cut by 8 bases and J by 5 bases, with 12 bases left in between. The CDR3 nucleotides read TGTGCCAGCCGATCCGGTTTATATGGCTACACCTTC. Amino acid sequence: CASRSGLYGYTF.

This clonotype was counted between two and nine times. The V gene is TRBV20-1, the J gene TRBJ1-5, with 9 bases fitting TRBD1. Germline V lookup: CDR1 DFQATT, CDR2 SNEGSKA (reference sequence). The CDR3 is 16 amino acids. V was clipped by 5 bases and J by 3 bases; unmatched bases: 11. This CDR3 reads CSARGQGSGDNQPQHF. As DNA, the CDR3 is TGCAGTGCTCGGGGACAGGGATCCGGAGACAATCAGCCCCAGCATTTT.

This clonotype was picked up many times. CDR3 nucleotide sequence: TGTGCCAGCATAGTTCACAGCCGGACTAGTGGGTATGAGCAGTTCTTC. It is translated as CASIVHSRTSGYEQFF. V is TRBV6-2 or TRBV6-3 and J is TRBJ2-1; 7 positions match TRBD2. J gave up 8 bases and V 7 bases, and 17 bases lay outside the gene matches. CDR3 length equals 16 residues. Germline V CDR1 and CDR2: MNHEY, SVGEGT.

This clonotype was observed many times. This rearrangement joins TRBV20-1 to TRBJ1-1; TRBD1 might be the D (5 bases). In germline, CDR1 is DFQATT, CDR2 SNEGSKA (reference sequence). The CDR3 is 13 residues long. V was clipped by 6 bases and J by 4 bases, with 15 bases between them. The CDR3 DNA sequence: TGCAGTGCGTCTCAGGGTTTTTTCACTGAAGCTTTCTTT. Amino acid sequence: CSASQGFFTEAFF.

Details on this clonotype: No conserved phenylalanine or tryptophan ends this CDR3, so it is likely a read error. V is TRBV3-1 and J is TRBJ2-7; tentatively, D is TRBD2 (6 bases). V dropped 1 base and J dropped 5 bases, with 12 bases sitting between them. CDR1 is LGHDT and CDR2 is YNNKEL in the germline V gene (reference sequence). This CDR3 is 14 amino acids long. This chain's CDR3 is CASSQVTGENEQYL. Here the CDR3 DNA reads TGTGCCAGCAGCCAAGTCACGGGAGAAAACGAGCAGTACCTC.

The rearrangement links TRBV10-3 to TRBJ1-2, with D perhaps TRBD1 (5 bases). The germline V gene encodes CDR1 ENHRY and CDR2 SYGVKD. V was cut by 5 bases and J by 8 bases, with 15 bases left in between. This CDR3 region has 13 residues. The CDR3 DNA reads TGTGCCATCAGTATGGGGCCTCCCACCGGCTACACCTTC. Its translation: CAISMGPPTGYTF.

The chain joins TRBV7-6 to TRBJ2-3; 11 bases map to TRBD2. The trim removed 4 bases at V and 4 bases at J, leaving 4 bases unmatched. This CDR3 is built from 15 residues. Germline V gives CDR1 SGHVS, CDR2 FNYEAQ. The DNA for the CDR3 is TGTGCCAGCAGCTCGCTAGCGGGAGGTCCAGATACGCAGTATTTT. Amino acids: CASSSLAGGPDTQYF.